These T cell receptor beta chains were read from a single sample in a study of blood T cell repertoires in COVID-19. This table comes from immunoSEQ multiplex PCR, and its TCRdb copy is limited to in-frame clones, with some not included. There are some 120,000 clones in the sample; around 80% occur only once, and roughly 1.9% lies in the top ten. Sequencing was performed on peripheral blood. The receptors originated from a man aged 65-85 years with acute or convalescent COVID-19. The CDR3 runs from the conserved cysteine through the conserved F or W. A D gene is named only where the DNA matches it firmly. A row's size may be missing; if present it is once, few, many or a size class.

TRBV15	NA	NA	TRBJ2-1	TGTGCCACCAGCAGAAAAGGGGCTGGCTACAATGAGCAGTTCTTC	CATSRKGAGYNEQFF
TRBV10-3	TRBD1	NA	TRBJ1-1	TGTGCCATCAGGCAGACAGGGGGGACTGAAGCTTTCTTT	CAIRQTGGTEAFF
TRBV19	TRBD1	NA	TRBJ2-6	TGTGCCAGTAGTATTAGTGGACAGGGCTTCTCTGGGGCCAACGTCCTGACTTTC	CASSISGQGFSGANVLTF
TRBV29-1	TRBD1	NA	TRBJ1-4	TGCAGCGTTACCGGGACAGGAGGGGAAAAACTGTTTTTT	CSVTGTGGEKLFF
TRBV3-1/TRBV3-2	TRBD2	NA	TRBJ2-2	TGTGCCAGCAGCCTCTGGACTAGCGGGGGAGTTACGAACACCGGGGAGCTGTTTTTT	CASSLWTSGGVTNTGELFF
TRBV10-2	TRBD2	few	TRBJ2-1	TGCGCCAGCACCGGACTAGCGGGGGGTTACAATGAGCAGTTCTTC	CASTGLAGGYNEQFF
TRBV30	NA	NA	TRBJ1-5	TGTGCCTGGAGTGTTATGGGCACCGATCAGCCCCAGCATTTT	CAWSVMGTDQPQHF
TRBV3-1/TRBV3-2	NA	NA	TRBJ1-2	TGTGCCAGCAGCCCCGGGGGGGGCGTCTATGGCTACACCTTC	CASSPGGGVYGYTF
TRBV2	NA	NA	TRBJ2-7	TGTGCCAGCAGCCTCGACAGGTCCCCCTCCTACGAGCAGTACTTC	CASSLDRSPSYEQYF
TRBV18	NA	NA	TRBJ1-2	TGTGCCAGCTCACCACCGAACAGGGAGACCTATGGCTACACCTTC	CASSPPNRETYGYTF
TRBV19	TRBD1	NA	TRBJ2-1	TGTGCCAGTAGTCGGACAGGAGCTAGCTCCTACAATGAGCAGTTCTTC	CASSRTGASSYNEQFF
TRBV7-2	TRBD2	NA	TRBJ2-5	TGTGCCAGCAGCCCCCAGCGGGGCGGGGGGGCGGAAGAGACCCAGTACTTC	CASSPQRGGGAEETQYF
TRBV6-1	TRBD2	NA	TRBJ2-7	TGTGCCAGCAGTTGGACTAGCGGGGGGGCCGGAGAGCAGTACTTC	CASSWTSGGAGEQYF
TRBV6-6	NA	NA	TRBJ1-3	TGTGCCAGCAGTCGCTTCCGAGAGGGTCTAAGGAGTTCTGGAAACACCATATATTTT	CASSRFREGLRSSGNTIYF
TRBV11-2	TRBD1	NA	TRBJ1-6	TGTGCCAGCAGCTTAGCAGGGGGAAATAATTCACCCCTCCACTTT	CASSLAGGNNSPLHF
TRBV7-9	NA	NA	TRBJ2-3	TGTGCCAGCAGCCTGGGGCTTACCACAGATACGCAGTATTTT	CASSLGLTTDTQYF
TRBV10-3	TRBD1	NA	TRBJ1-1	TGTGCCATCAGCACGACAGGGTATATGAACACTGAAGCTTTCTTT	CAISTTGYMNTEAFF
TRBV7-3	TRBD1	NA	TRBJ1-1	TGTGCCAGCAGCCCAGCAGGGGGGCCAATATTGAACACTGAAGCTTTCTTT	CASSPAGGPILNTEAFF
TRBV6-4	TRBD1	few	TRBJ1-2	TGTGCCAGCAGTGACTCGCTTTGGGGACAGGGTGGCTACACCTTC	CASSDSLWGQGGYTF
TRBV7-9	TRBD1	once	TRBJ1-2	TGTGCCAGCAGCTTAGTGGGACAGGGGGCGTTTGGCTACACCTTC	CASSLVGQGAFGYTF
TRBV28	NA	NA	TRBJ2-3	TGTGCCAGCAGTGACTACACAGATACGCAGTATTTT	CASSDYTDTQYF
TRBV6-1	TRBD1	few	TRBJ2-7	TGTGCCAGCAGTGAAGGGACAGGGGGCTCCTACGAGCAGTACTTC	CASSEGTGGSYEQYF
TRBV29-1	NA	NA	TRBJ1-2	TGCAGCGTTGAGGCGGCCCGAGGCTACACCTTC	CSVEAARGYTF
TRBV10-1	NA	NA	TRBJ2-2	TGCGCCAGCAGTGAGAGGGGGACGAACACCGGGGAGCTGTTTTTT	CASSERGTNTGELFF
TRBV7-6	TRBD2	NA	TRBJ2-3	TGTGCCAGCAGCTTAAGGGGACTAGCTACGACGGATACGCAGTATTTT	CASSLRGLATTDTQYF
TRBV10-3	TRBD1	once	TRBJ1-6	TGTGCCATCATCGGACAGGGGAGAGGTAATTCACCCCTCCACTTT	CAIIGQGRGNSPLHF
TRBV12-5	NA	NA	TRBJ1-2	TGTGCTAGTTCGGGATCCCAGGGAGGAAGCCCTAACTATGGCTACACCTTC	CASSGSQGGSPNYGYTF